This T cell receptor beta chain comes out of a study of T cell repertoires in cytomegalovirus infection. Regarding the study as a whole: The cumulative frequency of public TCR beta families distinguished individuals who carried CMV together with the relevant HLA. HLA-C-restricted TCR beta clonotypes specific for CMV led the ex vivo response.

This clonotype was counted at least ten times. Its antigen is unknown. CDR1 is SGHAT, CDR2 FQNNGV, per germline. The CDR3 spans 19 residues. J was trimmed by 0 bases and V by 1 base; bases with no gene match: 12. TCRdb ran MiXCR on the reads and lists one entry per CDR3 protein. The sample shows some 180,000 distinct CDR3 sequences, roughly a fifth of them seen only once. Material for sequencing was PBMCs. This chain joins TRBV11-2 and TRBJ2-4, with 7 nucleotides matching TRBD2. This sequence was found in a human donor in good health (CMV status not recorded). Some clones in this sample may be carry-over from other donors' samples. The CDR3 loop is CASSLGRAGLLLAKNIQYF. In DNA, the CDR3 is TGTGCCAGCAGCTTAGGGAGAGCGGGACTACTCCTAGCCAAAAACATTCAGTACTTC.